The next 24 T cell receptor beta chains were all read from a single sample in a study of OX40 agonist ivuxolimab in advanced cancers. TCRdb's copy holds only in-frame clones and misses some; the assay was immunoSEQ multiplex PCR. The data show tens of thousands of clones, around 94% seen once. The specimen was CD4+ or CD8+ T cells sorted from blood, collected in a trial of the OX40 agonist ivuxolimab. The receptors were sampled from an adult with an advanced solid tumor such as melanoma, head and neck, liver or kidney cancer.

The CDR3 protein is CASSQINSPLHF. Here the CDR3 DNA reads TGCGCCAGCAGCCAGATAAATTCACCCCTCCACTTT. The V and J genes are TRBV4-1 and TRBJ1-6; the D is unclear. Between the trimmed V and J ends, which lost 3 bases and 7 bases, there was a span of 4 bases. Germline V gene lookup returns CDR1 MGHRA and CDR2 YSYEKL. CDR3 length: 12 residues.

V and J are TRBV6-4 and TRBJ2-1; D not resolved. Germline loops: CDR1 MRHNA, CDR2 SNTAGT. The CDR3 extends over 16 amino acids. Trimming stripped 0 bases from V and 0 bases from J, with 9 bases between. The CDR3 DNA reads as TGTGCCAGCAGTGACTCAGGCCGGAGCTCCTACAATGAGCAGTTCTTC. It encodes CASSDSGRSSYNEQFF.

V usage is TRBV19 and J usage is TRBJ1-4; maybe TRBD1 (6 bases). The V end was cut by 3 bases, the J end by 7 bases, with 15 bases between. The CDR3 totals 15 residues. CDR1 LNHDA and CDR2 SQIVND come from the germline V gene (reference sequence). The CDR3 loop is CASSMGGRVREKLFF. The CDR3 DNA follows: TGTGCCAGTAGTATGGGGGGCAGGGTGCGTGAAAAACTGTTTTTT.

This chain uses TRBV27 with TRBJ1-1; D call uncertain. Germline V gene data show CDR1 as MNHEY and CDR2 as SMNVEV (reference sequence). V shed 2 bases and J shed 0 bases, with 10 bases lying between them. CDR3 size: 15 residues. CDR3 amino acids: CASSLRRAVNTEAFF. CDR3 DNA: TGTGCCAGCAGTTTACGGCGGGCCGTGAACACTGAAGCTTTCTTT.

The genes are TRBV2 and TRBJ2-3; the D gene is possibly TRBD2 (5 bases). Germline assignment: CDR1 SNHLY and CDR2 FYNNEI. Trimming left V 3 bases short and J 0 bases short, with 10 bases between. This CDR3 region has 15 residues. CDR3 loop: CASSDAGRSTDTQYF. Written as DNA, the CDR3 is TGTGCCAGCAGTGATGCGGGCCGAAGCACAGATACGCAGTATTTT. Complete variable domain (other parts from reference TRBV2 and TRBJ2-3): EPEVTQTPSHQVTQMGQEVILRCVPISNHLYFYWYRQILGQKVEFLVSFYNNEISEKSEIFDDQFSVERPDGSNFTLKIRSTKLEDSAMYFCASSDAGRSTDTQYFGPGTRLTVL.

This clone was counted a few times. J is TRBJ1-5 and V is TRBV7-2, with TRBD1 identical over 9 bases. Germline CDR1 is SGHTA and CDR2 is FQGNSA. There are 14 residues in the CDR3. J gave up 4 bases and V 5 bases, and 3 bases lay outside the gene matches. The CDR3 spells CASSPGQGNQPQHF. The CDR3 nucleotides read TGTGCCAGCAGCCCAGGACAGGGGAATCAGCCCCAGCATTTT.

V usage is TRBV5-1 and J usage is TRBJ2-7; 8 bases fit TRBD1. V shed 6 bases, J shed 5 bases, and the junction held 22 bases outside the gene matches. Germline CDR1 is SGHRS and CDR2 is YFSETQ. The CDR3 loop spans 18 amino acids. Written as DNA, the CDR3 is TGCGCCAGCAACTCCGATCTCTGGCCCGGGACAGGTGCAGACGAGCAGTACTTC. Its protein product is CASNSDLWPGTGADEQYF.

In DNA, the CDR3 is TGTGCCAGCAACTACTACGAGCAGTACTTC. Amino acids: CASNYYEQYF. The rearrangement joins TRBV6-1 to TRBJ2-7; D gene unclear. Deletions cut 7 bases from V and 3 bases from J, with 4 bases between. The CDR3 consists of 10 residues. Germline values: CDR1 MNHNS, CDR2 SASEGT.

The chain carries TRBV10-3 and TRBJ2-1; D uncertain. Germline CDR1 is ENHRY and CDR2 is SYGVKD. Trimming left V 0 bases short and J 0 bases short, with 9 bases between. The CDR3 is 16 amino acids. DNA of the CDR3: TGTGCCATCAGTGAGTCTACCATCAGCTCCTACAATGAGCAGTTCTTC. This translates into CAISESTISSYNEQFF.

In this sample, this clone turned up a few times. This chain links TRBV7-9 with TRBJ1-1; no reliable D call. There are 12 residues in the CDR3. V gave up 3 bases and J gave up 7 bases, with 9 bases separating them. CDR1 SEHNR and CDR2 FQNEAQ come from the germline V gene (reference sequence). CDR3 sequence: CASSFSLGEAFF. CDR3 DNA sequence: TGTGCCAGCAGCTTCTCCCTCGGTGAAGCTTTCTTT.

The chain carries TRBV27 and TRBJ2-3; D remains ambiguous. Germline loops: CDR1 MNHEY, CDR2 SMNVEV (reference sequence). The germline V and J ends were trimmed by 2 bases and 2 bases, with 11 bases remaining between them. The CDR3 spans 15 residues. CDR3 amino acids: CASSLVSNPTDTQYF. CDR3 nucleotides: TGTGCCAGCAGTTTAGTTAGTAACCCCACAGATACGCAGTATTTT.

The CDR3 spells CASSASTGGWNTEAFF. DNA of the CDR3: TGTGCCAGCAGTGCCTCAACTGGGGGTTGGAACACTGAAGCTTTCTTT. V is TRBV6-1 and J is TRBJ1-1; D might be TRBD1 (5 bases). Germline-derived CDR1 and CDR2 are MNHNS and SASEGT. Deletions cut 4 bases from V and 1 base from J, with 16 bases between. The CDR3 has 16 residues.

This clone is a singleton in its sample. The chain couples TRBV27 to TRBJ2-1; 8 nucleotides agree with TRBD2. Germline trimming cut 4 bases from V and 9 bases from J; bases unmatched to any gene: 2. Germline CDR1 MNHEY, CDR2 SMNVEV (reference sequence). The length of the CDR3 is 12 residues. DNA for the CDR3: TGTGCCAGCAGTTACGGGAGGGCTGAGCAGTTCTTC. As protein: CASSYGRAEQFF.

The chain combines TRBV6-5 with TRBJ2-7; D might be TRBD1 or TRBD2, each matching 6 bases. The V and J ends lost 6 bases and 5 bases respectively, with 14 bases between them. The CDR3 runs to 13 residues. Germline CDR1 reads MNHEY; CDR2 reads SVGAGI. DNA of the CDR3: TGTGCCAGCAGCCTCTCCGGGGGCAACGAGCAGTACTTC. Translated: CASSLSGGNEQYF.

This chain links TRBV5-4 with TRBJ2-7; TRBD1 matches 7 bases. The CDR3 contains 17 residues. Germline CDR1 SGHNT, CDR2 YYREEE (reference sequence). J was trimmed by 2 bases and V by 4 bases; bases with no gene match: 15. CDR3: CASSPHRPGQITYEQYF. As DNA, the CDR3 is TGTGCCAGCAGCCCCCATAGGCCGGGACAGATAACCTACGAGCAGTACTTC. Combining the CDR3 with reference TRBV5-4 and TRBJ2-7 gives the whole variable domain ETGVTQSPTHLIKTRGQQVTLRCSSQSGHNTVSWYQQALGQGPQFIFQYYREEENGRGNFPPRFSGLQFPNYSSELNVNALELDDSALYLCASSPHRPGQITYEQYFGPGTRLTVT.

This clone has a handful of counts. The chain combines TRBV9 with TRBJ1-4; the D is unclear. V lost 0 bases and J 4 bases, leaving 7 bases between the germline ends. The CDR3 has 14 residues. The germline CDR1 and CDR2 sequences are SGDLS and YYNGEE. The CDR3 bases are TGTGCCAGCAGCGTAGACAGAGATAATGAAAAACTGTTTTTT. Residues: CASSVDRDNEKLFF.

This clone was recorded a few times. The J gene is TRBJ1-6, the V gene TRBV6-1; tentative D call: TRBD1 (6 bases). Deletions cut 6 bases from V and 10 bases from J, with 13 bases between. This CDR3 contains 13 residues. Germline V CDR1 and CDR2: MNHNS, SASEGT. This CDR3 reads CASSELQGSPLHF. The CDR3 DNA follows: TGTGCCAGCAGCGAATTACAGGGATCACCCCTCCACTTT.

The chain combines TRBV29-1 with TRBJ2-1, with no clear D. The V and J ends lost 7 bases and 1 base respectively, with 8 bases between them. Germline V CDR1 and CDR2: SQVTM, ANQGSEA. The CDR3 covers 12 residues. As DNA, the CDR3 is TGCAGCGCCGGAGCTTCCTACAATGAGCAGTTCTTC. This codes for CSAGASYNEQFF.

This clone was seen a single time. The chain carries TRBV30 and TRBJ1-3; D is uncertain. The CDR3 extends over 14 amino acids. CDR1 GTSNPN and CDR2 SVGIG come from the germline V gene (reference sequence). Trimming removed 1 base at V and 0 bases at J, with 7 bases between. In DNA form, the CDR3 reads TGTGCCTGGAGTGATGGGAGCTCTGGAAACACCATATATTTT. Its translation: CAWSDGSSGNTIYF.

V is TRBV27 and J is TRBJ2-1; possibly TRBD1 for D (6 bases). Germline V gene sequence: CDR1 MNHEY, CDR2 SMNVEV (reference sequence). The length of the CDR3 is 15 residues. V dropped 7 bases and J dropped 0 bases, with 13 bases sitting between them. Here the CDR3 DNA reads TGTGCCAGCACCCCAGGGGTGACCTCCTACAATGAGCAGTTCTTC. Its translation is CASTPGVTSYNEQFF.

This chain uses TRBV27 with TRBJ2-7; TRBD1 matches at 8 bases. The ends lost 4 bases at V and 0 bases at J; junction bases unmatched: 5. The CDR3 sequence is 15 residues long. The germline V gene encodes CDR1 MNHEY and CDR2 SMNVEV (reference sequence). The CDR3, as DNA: TGTGCCAGCAGTTCCCGGACAGGGAGCTCCTACGAGCAGTACTTC. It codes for CASSSRTGSSYEQYF.

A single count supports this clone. The CDR3, as DNA: TGTGCCAGCAGCATGATCCCCGACGCCACAGATACGCAGTATTTT. This sequence encodes CASSMIPDATDTQYF. The V gene is TRBV7-6, the J gene TRBJ2-3; D not resolved. V lost 5 bases and J lost 2, with 14 bases in between. CDR1 and CDR2 from the germline V gene are SGHVS and FNYEAQ. The CDR3 sequence is 15 residues long.

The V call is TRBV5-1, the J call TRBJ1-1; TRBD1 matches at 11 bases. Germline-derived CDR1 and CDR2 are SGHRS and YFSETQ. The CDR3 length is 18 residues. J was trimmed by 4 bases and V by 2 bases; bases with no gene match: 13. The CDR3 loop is CASSFPLRGQGDSTEAFF. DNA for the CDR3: TGCGCCAGCAGCTTTCCTCTCCGGGGACAGGGGGACTCCACTGAAGCTTTCTTT.

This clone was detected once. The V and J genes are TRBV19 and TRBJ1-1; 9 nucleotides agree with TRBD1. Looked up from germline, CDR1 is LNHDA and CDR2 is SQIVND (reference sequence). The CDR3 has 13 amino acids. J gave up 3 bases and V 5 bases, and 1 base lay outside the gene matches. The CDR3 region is CASSWTGDTEAFF. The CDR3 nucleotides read TGTGCCAGTAGTTGGACAGGGGACACTGAAGCTTTCTTT.